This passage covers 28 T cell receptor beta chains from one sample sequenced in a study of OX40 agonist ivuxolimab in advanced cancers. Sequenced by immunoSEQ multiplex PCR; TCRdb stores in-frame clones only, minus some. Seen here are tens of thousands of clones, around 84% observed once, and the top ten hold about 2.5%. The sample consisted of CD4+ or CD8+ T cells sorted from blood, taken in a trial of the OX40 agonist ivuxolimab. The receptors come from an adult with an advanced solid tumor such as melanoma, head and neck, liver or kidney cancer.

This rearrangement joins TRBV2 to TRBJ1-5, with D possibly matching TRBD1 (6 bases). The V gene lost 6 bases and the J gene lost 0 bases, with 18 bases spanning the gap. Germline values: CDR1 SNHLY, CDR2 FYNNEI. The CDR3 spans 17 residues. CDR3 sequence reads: CASRSAEGVYSNQPQHF. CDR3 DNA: TGTGCCAGCAGGTCAGCGGAGGGGGTCTATAGCAATCAGCCCCAGCATTTT.

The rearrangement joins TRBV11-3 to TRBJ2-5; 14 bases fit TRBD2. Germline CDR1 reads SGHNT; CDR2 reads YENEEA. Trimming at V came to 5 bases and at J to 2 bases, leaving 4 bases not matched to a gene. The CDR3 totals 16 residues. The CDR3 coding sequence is TGTGCCAGCAGCATGGGACTAGCGGGAGCTCAAGAGACCCAGTACTTC. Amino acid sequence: CASSMGLAGAQETQYF.

This CDR3 is CSVRGGARNTEAFF. In DNA form, the CDR3 reads TGCAGCGTTCGCGGTGGGGCAAGGAACACTGAAGCTTTCTTT. The chain recombines TRBV29-1 with TRBJ1-1; tentatively, D is TRBD1 (5 bases). The CDR3 has 14 amino acids. Germline assignment: CDR1 SQVTM and CDR2 ANQGSEA. Trimming stripped 5 bases from V and 1 base from J, with 14 bases between.

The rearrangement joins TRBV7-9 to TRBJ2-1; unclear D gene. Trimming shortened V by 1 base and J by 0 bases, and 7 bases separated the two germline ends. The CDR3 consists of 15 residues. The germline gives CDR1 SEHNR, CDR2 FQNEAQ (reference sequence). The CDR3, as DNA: TGTGCCAGCAGCTTAGACGCTAGCTCCTACAATGAGCAGTTCTTC. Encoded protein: CASSLDASSYNEQFF.

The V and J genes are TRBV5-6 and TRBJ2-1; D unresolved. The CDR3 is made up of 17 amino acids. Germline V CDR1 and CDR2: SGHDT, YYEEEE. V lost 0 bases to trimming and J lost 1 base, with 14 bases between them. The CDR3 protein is CASSLGLGSYSYNEQFF. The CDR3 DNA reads TGTGCCAGCAGCTTGGGGTTAGGTAGCTATTCCTACAATGAGCAGTTCTTC.

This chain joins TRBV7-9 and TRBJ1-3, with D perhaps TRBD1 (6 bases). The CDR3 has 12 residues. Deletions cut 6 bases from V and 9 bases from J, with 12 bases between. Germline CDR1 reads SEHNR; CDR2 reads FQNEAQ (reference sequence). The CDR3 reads CASSSGESTIYF. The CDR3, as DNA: TGTGCCAGCAGTTCAGGGGAAAGCACCATATATTTT.

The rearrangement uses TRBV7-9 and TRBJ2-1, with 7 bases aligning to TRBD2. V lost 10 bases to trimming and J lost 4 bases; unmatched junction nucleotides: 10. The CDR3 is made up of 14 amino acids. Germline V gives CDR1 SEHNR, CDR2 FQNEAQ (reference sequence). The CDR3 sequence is CATLLGGIYNEQFF. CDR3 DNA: TGTGCCACACTTTTGGGAGGGATATACAATGAGCAGTTCTTC.

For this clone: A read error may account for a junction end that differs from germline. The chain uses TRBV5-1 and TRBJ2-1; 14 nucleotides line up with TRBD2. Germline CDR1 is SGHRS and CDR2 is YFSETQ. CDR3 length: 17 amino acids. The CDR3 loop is CASSLVSGTSGSNGQFF. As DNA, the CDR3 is TGCGCCAGCAGCTTGGTGTCCGGGACTAGCGGGAGTAATGGGCAGTTCTTC.

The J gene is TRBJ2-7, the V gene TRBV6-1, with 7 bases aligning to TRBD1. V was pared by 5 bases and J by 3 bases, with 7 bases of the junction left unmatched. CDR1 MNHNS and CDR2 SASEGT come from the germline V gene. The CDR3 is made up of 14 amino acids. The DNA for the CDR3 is TGTGCCAGCAGTAACCAAAGGGGGCACTACGAGCAGTACTTC. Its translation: CASSNQRGHYEQYF.

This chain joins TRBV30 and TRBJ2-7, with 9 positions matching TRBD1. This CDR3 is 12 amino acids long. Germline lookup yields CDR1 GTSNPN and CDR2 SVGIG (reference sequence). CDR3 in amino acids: CAGRQGVSEQYF. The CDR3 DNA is TGTGCAGGAAGACAGGGGGTGAGCGAGCAGTACTTC. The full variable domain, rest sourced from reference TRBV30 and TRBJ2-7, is SQTIHQWPATLVQPVGSPLSLECTVEGTSNPNLYWYRQAAGRGLQLLFYSVGIGQISSEVPQNLSASRPQDRQFILSSKKLLLSDSGFYLCAGRQGVSEQYFGPGTRLTVT.

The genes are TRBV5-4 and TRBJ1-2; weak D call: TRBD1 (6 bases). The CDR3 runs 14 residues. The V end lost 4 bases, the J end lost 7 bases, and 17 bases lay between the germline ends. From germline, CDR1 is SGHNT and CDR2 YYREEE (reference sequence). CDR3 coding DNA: TGTGCCAGCAGCCCCAGTTGGGGGCATGGTGGCTACACCTTC. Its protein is CASSPSWGHGGYTF.

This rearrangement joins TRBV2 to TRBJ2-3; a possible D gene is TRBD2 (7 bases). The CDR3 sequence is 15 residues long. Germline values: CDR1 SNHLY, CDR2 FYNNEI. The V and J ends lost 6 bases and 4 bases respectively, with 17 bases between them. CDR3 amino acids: CASSPAGAGSDTQYF. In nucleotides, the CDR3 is TGTGCCAGCAGCCCCGCGGGGGCAGGGTCAGATACGCAGTATTTT.

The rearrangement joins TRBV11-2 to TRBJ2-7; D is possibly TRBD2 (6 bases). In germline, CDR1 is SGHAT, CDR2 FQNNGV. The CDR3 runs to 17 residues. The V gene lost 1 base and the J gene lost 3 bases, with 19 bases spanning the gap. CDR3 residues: CASSLVAGTLTGYEQYF. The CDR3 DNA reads TGTGCCAGCAGCTTAGTGGCCGGGACTCTGACCGGCTACGAGCAGTACTTC.

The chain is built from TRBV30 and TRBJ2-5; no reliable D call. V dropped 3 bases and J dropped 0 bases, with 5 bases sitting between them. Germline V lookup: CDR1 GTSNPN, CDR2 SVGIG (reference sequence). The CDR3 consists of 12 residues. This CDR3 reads CAWSRYQETQYF. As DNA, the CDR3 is TGTGCCTGGAGCCGGTACCAAGAGACCCAGTACTTC. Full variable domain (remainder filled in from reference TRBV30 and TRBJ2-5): SQTIHQWPATLVQPVGSPLSLECTVEGTSNPNLYWYRQAAGRGLQLLFYSVGIGQISSEVPQNLSASRPQDRQFILSSKKLLLSDSGFYLCAWSRYQETQYFGPGTRLLVL.

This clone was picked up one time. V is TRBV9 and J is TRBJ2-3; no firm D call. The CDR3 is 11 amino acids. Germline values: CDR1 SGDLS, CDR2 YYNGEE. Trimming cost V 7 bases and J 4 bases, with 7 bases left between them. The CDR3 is CASGQSDTQYF. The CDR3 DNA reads TGTGCCAGCGGCCAGTCAGATACGCAGTATTTT.

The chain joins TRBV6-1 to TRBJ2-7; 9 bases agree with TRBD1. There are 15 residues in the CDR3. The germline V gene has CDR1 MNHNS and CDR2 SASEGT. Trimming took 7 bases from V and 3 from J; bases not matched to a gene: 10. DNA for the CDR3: TGTGCCAGCACCCGATCACAGGGGGCGAGCTACGAGCAGTACTTC. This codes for CASTRSQGASYEQYF.

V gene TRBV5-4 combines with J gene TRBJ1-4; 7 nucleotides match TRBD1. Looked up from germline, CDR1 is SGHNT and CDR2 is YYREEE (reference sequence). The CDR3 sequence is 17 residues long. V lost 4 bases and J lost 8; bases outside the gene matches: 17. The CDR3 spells CASSRGGLDRRREKLFF. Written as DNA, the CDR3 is TGTGCCAGCAGCCGTGGGGGACTGGACAGGAGGAGGGAAAAACTGTTTTTT.

As DNA, the CDR3 is TGTGCCAGCAGCTTAGCGGGCACCGCAAACTATGGCTACACCTTC. This sequence encodes CASSLAGTANYGYTF. This chain links TRBV7-2 with TRBJ1-2; D remains unclear. The V end was cut by 0 bases, the J end by 2 bases, with 10 bases between. Germline-derived CDR1 and CDR2 are SGHTA and FQGNSA. The CDR3 has 15 amino acids.

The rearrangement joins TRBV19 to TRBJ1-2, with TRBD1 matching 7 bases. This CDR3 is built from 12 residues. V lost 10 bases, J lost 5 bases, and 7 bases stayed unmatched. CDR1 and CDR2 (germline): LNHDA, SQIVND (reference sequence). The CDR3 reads CATWDRKYGYTF. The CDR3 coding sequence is TGTGCCACATGGGACAGAAAATATGGCTACACCTTC.

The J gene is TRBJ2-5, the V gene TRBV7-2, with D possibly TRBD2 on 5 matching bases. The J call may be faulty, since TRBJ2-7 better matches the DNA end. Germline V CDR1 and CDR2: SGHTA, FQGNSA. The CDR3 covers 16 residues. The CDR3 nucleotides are TGTGCCAGCAGCTCACCCCGGGCTAGCATACGCTACGAGCAGTACTTC. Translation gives CASSSPRASIRYEQYF.

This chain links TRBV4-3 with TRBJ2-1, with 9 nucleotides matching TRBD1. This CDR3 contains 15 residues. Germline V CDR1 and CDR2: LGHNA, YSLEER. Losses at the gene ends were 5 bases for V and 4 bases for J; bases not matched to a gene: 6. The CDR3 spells CASSSNRGQYNEQFF. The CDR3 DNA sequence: TGCGCCAGCAGCTCTAACAGGGGGCAGTACAATGAGCAGTTCTTC.

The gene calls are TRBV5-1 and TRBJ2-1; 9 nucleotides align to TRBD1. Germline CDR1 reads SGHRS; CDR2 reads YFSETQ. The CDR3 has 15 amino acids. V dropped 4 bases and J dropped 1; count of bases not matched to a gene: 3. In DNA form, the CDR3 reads TGCGCCAGCAGCCCGGGGACAGGGTCCTACAATGAGCAGTTCTTC. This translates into CASSPGTGSYNEQFF.

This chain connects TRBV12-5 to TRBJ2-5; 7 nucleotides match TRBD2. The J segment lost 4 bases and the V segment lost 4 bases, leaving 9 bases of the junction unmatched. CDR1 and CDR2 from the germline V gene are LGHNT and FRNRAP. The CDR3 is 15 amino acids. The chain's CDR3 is CASGSRGGVVETQYF. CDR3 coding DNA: TGTGCTAGTGGTTCCCGTGGGGGGGTAGTAGAGACCCAGTACTTC.

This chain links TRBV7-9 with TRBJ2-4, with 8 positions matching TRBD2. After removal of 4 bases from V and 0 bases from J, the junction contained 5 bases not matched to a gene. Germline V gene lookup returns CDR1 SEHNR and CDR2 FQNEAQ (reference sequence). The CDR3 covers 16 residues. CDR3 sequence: CASSSRGEGAKNIQYF. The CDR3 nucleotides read TGTGCCAGCAGCTCGCGGGGGGAGGGAGCCAAAAACATTCAGTACTTC.

The CDR3 sequence is CASSLAGVTDTQYF. The CDR3 DNA is TGTGCCAGCAGCCTAGCGGGAGTCACAGATACGCAGTATTTT. The V and J genes are TRBV5-4 and TRBJ2-3, with TRBD2 identical over 10 bases. J was trimmed by 2 bases and V by 4 bases; bases with no gene match: 1. This CDR3 is built from 14 residues. Germline assignment: CDR1 SGHNT and CDR2 YYREEE (reference sequence).

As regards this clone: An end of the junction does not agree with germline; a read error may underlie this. CDR3 amino acids: CASSIAGVFYNEQFF. The DNA of the CDR3 is TGTGCCAGCAGCATAGCGGGAGTTTTCTACAATGAGCAGTTCTTC. The chain couples TRBV7-2 to TRBJ2-1; 9 bases are shared with TRBD2. The CDR3 is 15 amino acids. Germline V gene lookup returns CDR1 SGHTA and CDR2 FQGNSA.

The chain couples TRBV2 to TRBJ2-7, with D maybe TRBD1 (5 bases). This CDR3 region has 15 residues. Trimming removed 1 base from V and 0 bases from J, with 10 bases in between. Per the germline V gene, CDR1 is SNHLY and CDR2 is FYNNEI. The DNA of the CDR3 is TGTGCCAGCAGTGAAGGACGACAGACCTCCTACGAGCAGTACTTC. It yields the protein CASSEGRQTSYEQYF. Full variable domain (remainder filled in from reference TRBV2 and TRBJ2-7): EPEVTQTPSHQVTQMGQEVILRCVPISNHLYFYWYRQILGQKVEFLVSFYNNEISEKSEIFDDQFSVERPDGSNFTLKIRSTKLEDSAMYFCASSEGRQTSYEQYFGPGTRLTVT.

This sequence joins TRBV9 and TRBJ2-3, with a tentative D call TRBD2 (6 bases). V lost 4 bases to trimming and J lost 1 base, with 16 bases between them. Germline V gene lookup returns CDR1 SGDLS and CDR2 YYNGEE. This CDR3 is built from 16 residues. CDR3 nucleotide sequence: TGTGCCAGCAGCCCCACCGGGGCTAGCGGCACAGATACGCAGTATTTT. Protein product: CASSPTGASGTDTQYF.